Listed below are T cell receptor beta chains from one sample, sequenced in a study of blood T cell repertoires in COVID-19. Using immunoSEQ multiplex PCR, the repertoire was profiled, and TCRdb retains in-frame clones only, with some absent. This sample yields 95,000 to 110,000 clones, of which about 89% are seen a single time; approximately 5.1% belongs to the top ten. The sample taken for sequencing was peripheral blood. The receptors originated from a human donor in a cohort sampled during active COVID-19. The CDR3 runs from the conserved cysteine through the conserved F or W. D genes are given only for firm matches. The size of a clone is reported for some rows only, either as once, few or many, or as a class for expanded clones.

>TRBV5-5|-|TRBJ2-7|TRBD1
TGTGCCAGCAGCGACGGCCGGGACAGGGGCTACGAGCAGTACTTC
CASSDGRDRGYEQYF
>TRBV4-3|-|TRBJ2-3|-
TGCGCCAGCAGCCAAGATTGGCCCGCCGGGACAGATACGCAGTATTTT
CASSQDWPAGTDTQYF
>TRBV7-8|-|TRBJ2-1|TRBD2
TGTGCCAGCAGCTTAGTAGTCCGGACTAGCGGGAGTACCTACAATGAGCAGTTCTTC
CASSLVVRTSGSTYNEQFF
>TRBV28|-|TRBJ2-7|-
TGTGCCAGCCGACTCGATTTACATGCGCGCTACGAGCAGTACTTC
CASRLDLHARYEQYF
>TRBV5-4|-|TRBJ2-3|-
TGTGCCAGCAGCTTGGATGGACCGGGAAGCACAGATACGCAGTATTTT
CASSLDGPGSTDTQYF
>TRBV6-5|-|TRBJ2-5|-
TGTGCCAGCAGATCCTCGACACGAAGGTTGGAGACCCAGTACTTC
CASRSSTRRLETQYF
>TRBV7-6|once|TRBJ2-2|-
TGTGCCAGCAGCTTACACGGGTCAGGGTCGATTGGCCGCACCGGGGAGCTGTTTTTT
CASSLHGSGSIGRTGELFF
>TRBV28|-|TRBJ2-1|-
TGTGCCAGCACCGATGGGGCAGGGGTGGGGAATGAGCAGTTCTTC
CASTDGAGVGNEQFF
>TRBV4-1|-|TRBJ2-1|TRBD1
TGCGCCAGCAGCCATGGGACAGGGCAGCTCAATGAGCAGTTCTTC
CASSHGTGQLNEQFF
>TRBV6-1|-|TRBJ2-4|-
TGTGCCAGCAGTGAAATTTCAACAGGCCGGGCTAGAGGCATTCAGTACTTC
CASSEISTGRARGIQYF
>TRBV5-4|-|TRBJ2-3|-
TGTGCCAGCAGCTTCGGCGGGGCAAAGGGAGATACGCAGTATTTT
CASSFGGAKGDTQYF
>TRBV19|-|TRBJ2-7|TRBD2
TGTGCCAGTAGTATTATGTTCGGCGGGAGATACGAGCAGTACTTC
CASSIMFGGRYEQYF
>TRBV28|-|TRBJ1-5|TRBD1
TGTGCCAGCAGTTCCTCGGACAGGGGAAGCAATCAGCCCCAGCATTTT
CASSSSDRGSNQPQHF
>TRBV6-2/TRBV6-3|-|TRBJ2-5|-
TGTGCCAGCAGTGCCAGGGTTTCAGAGACCCAGTACTTC
CASSARVSETQYF
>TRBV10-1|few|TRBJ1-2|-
TGCGCCAGCAGTGAGTTCCTCCAGGGTGGCTACACCTTC
CASSEFLQGGYTF
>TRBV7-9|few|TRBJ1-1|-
TGTGCCAGCAGCTTAGGGCCGGGAGCTGAAGCTTTCTTT
CASSLGPGAEAFF
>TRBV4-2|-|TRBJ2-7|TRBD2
TGTGCCAGCAGCCAAGGGCGCGGGGGGAACTACGAGCAGTACTTC
CASSQGRGGNYEQYF
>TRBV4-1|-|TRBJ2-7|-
TGCGCCAGCAGCCCCACAGGGAGTGGAGCCTACGAGCAGTACTTC
CASSPTGSGAYEQYF
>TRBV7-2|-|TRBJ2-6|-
TGTGCCAGCAGCTTAGGGGCGGGTGGGGCCAACGTCCTGACTTTC
CASSLGAGGANVLTF
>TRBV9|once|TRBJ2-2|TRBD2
TGTGCCAGCAGCGAATTACTAGCGTACGCGAACACCGGGGAGCTGTTTTTT
CASSELLAYANTGELFF
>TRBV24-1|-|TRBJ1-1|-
TGTGCCACCAAAGGGGACACAGACAACACTGAAGCTTTCTTT
CATKGDTDNTEAFF
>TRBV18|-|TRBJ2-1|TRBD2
TGTGCCAGCTCACCAGGACTAGCGGGAGGGGTCGAGCAGTTCTTC
CASSPGLAGGVEQFF
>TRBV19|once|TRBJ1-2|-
TGTGCCAGTGTAGAGGAAGGGGCGAGATATGGCGGCTACACCTTC
CASVEEGARYGGYTF
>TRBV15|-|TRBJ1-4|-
TGTGCCACCAGCGGACAAACTAATGAAAAACTGTTTTTT
CATSGQTNEKLFF
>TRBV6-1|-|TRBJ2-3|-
TGTGCCAGCAGTGAAGCGGGGGCTTTCACAGATACGCAGTATTTT
CASSEAGAFTDTQYF
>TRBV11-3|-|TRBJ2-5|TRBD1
TGTGCCAGCAGCCAAGGGACAGGGGACCAAGAGACCCAGTACTTC
CASSQGTGDQETQYF
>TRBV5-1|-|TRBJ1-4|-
TGCGCCAGCAGCTTCTCAGGGTTACGAGATGAAAAACTGTTTTTT
CASSFSGLRDEKLFF
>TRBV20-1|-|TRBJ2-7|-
TGCAGTGCTAGTCGACAGGCGGGGGTCGAGCAGTACTTC
CSASRQAGVEQYF
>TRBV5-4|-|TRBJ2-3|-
TGTGCCAGCAGCTTGGCCATGGGGCCCAAACGAGATACGCAGTATTTT
CASSLAMGPKRDTQYF
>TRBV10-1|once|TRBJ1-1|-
TGCGCCAGCAGAGGGGATGACGGTGAAGCTTTCTTT
CASRGDDGEAFF
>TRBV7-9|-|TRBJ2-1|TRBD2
TGTGCCAGCAGCTTTAGCAGCGGGGGGGGCGGGAATGAGCAGTTCTTC
CASSFSSGGGGNEQFF
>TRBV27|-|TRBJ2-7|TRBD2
TGTGCCAGCAGTTTACGCGGGAGTATCTACGAGCAGTACTTC
CASSLRGSIYEQYF
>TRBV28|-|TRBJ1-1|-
TGTGCCAGCAGTTTAGGCCTCGCGGGGGCGAGCACTGAAGCTTTCTTT
CASSLGLAGASTEAFF
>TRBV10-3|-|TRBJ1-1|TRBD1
TGTGCCATCAGTGAGTTACCAGGGGGCTTTTCCCCAGAGGCTTTCTTT
CAISELPGGFSPEAFF
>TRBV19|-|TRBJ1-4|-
TGTGCCAGTAACGGAGCCCGATCCAAAGCAACTAATGAAAAACTGTTTTTT
CASNGARSKATNEKLFF
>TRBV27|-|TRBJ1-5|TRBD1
TGTGCCAGCTCGACAGGGTACCAGCCCCAGCATTTT
CASSTGYQPQHF
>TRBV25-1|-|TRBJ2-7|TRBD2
TGTGCCAGAGCTCGACTAGCGGTCTCCTACGAGCAGTACTTC
CARARLAVSYEQYF
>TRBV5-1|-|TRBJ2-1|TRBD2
TGCGCCAGCAGCTTAGCAGCGGGAGTCTACAATGAGCAGTTCTTC
CASSLAAGVYNEQFF
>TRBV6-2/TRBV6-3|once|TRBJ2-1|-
TGTGCCAGCAACCCCCCAGGGTACAATGAGCAGTTCTTC
CASNPPGYNEQFF
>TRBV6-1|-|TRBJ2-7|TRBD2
TGTGCCAGCAGTGAACAACTAGCGGGGGGCCACGAGCAGTACTTC
CASSEQLAGGHEQYF
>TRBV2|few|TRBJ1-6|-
TGTGCCAGCAGTGCCCAGGGATCACCCCTCCACTTT
CASSAQGSPLHF
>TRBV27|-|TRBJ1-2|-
TGTGCCAGCAGCCCGGGGGGAGGGAACTATGGCTACACCTTC
CASSPGGGNYGYTF
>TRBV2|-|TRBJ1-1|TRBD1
TGTGCCAGCAGTCCACAGGGGGCGAGTGGAGCTTTCTTT
CASSPQGASGAFF
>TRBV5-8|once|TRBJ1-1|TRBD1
TGTGCCAGCAGCCCGGGGACAGGGAACACTGAAGCTTTCTTT
CASSPGTGNTEAFF
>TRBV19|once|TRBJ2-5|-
TGTGCCAGTAGTATAGGGGCCCGCCAAGAGACCCAGTACTTC
CASSIGARQETQYF
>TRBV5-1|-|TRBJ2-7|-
TGCGCCAGCAGCTTGTTGCCGCCGGGCGAGCAGTACTTC
CASSLLPPGEQYF
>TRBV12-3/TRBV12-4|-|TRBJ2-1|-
TGTGCCAGCAGCCTGCGGTATGAGCAGTTCTTC
CASSLRYEQFF
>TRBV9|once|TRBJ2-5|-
TGTGCCAGCAGCGTAGGACAGGGCGGGGGGCAAGAGACCCAGTACTTC
CASSVGQGGGQETQYF
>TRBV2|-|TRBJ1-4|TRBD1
TGTGCCAGCAGGAGACAGGGGGCGGGTGAAAAACTGTTTTTT
CASRRQGAGEKLFF
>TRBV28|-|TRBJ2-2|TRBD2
TGTGCCAGCAGTTTACCACTCGGGGGGGGCGGCACCGGGGAGCTGTTTTTT
CASSLPLGGGGTGELFF
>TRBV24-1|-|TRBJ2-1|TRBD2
TGTGCCACCAGTGACCCGACTAGCGGGAACTCCTACAATGAGCAGTTCTTC
CATSDPTSGNSYNEQFF
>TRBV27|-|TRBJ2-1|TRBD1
TGTGCCAGCAGTGCGCCGGGACAGGGCGGCTCCTACAATGAGCAGTTCTTC
CASSAPGQGGSYNEQFF
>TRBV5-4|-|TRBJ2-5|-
TGTGCCAGCAGCTTGAGTTCTAGAAAAGAGACCCAGTACTTC
CASSLSSRKETQYF
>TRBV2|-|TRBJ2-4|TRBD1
TGTGCCAGCAGGGACAGGCGCCTTGAAAACATTCAGTACTTC
CASRDRRLENIQYF
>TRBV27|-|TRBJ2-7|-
TGTGCCAGCAGCAGCTCCTACGAGCAGTACTTC
CASSSSYEQYF
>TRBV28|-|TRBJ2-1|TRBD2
TGTGCCAGCAGTTTATTGGGACTAGCGGCGGAGGGGTACAATGAGCAGTTCTTC
CASSLLGLAAEGYNEQFF
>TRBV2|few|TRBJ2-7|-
TGTGCCAGCAGTACCGACAGCGCATACGAGCAGTACTTC
CASSTDSAYEQYF
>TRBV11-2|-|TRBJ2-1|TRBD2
TGTGCCAGCAGACCGACTAGCGGGAGGGCCGTTGAGCAGTTCTTC
CASRPTSGRAVEQFF
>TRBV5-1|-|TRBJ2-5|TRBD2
TGCGCCAGCAGCTCCAACCGCGGGGGGCCCGAGACCCAGTACTTC
CASSSNRGGPETQYF